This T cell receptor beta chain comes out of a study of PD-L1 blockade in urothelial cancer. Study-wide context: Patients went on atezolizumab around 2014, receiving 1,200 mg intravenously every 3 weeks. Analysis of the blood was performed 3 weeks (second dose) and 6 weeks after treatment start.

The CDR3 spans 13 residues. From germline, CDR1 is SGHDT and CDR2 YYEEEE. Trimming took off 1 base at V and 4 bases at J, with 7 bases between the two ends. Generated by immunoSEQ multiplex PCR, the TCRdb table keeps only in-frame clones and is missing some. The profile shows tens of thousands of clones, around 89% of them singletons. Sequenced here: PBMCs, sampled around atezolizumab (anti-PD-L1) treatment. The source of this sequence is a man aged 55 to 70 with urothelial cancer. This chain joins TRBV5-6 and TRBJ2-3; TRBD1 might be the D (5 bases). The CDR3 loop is CASSLSGPDTQYF. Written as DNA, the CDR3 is TGTGCCAGCAGCTTGTCAGGGCCAGATACGCAGTATTTT.